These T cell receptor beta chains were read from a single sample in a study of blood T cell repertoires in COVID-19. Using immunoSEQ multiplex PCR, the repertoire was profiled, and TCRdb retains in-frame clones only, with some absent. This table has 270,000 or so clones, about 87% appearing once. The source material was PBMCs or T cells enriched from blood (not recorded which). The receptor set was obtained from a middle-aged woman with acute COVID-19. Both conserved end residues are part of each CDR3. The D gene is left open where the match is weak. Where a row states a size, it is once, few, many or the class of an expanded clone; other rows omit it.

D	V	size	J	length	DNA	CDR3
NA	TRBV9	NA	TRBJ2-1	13	TGTGCCAGCAGCGTAGCTAACCGCTATGAGCAGTTCTTC	CASSVANRYEQFF
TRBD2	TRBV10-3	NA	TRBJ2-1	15	TGTGCCATCAGTGATAGTGGCGGGAGTTTGGCCGAGCAGTTCTTC	CAISDSGGSLAEQFF
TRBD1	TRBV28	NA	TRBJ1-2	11	TGTGCCGTACAGGGGAACTATGGCTACACCTTC	CAVQGNYGYTF
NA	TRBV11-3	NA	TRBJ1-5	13	TGTGCCAGCAGCTTAGATAATAGGAGTCCCCAGCATTTT	CASSLDNRSPQHF
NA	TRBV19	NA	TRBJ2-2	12	TGTGCCAGTAATTTGCGGGCCGGGGAGCTGTTTTTT	CASNLRAGELFF
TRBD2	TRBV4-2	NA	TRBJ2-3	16	TGTGCCAGCAGCCAAGTTGCAGCGGGAAGCACAGATACGCAGTATTTT	CASSQVAAGSTDTQYF
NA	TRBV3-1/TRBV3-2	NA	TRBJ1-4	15	TGTGCCAGCAGCCAAGTGCCCATGGGGACAGAAAAACTGTTTTTT	CASSQVPMGTEKLFF
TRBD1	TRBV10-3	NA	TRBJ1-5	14	TGTGCCACTGACAGGGATGGGGGCAATCAGCCCCAGCATTTT	CATDRDGGNQPQHF
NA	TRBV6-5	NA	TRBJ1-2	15	TGTGCCAGCAGTTACCTGGGGAGGACTAACTATGGCTACACCTTC	CASSYLGRTNYGYTF
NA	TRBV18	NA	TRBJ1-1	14	TGTGCCAGCTCTTACGGCGGGGGCGTCACTGAAGCTTTCTTT	CASSYGGGVTEAFF
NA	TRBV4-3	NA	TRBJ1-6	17	TGCGCCAGCAGCCAAGATACCCGGGGGATTTATAATTCACCCCTCCACTTT	CASSQDTRGIYNSPLHF
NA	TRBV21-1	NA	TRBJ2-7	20	TGTGCCAGCAGCACCCATGGGACTAGCGGGAGAGATACGAGCTCCTACGAGCAGTACTTC	CASSTHGTSGRDTSSYEQYF
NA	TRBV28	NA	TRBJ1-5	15	TGTGCCAGCAGTCCCCCCGCGGGGCGCGGGCAGCCCCAGCATTTT	CASSPPAGRGQPQHF
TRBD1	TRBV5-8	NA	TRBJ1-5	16	TGTGCCAGCAGCTTCCGGGACAGGGGGCAATATCAGCCCCAGCATTTT	CASSFRDRGQYQPQHF
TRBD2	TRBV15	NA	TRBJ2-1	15	TGTGCCACCAGCAGAGAAGCGGGAGGGTACAATGAGCAGTTCTTC	CATSREAGGYNEQFF
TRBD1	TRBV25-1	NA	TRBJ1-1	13	TGTGCCAGCAGTACTCCGACAGGGTTTCGAGCTTTCTTT	CASSTPTGFRAFF
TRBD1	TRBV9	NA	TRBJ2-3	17	TGTGCCAGCAGCGACCGGCCTCCGGGACAGGGGACAGATACGCAGTATTTT	CASSDRPPGQGTDTQYF
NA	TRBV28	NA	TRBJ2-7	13	TGTGCCAGCAGTTTGCCCAGTAACTACGAGCAGTACTTC	CASSLPSNYEQYF
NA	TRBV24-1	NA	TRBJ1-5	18	TGTGCCACCAGTGACCTCAGCCGACAGCTTCAGTCAGTTGAGCCCCAGCATTTT	CATSDLSRQLQSVEPQHF
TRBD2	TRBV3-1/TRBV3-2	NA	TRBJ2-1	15	TGTGCCAGCAGCCCGGGGGGGACCGGGGCAATAGAGCAGTTCTTC	CASSPGGTGAIEQFF
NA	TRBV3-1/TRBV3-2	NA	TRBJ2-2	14	TGTGCCAGCAGCCAAGGGCAGATCACCGGGGAGCTGTTTTTT	CASSQGQITGELFF
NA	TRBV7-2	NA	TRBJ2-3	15	TGTGCCAGCAGCCCTGTCGGGGGTGGCACAGATACGCAGTATTTT	CASSPVGGGTDTQYF
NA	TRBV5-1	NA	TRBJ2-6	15	TGCGCCAGCAGGCCAGGGACTCCCGGGGCCAACGTCCTGACTTTC	CASRPGTPGANVLTF
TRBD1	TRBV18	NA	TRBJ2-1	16	TGTGCCAGCTCACCACCGTCAGGGGGCGATTATAATGAGCAGTTCTTC	CASSPPSGGDYNEQFF
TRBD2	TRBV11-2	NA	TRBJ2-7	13	TGTGCCAGCAGCTTGGGAGGGAGCTACGAGCAGTACTTC	CASSLGGSYEQYF
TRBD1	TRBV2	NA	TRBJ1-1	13	TGTGCCAGCAGTCGAACAGGGGGCACTGAAGCTTTCTTT	CASSRTGGTEAFF
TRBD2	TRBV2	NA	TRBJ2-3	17	TGTGCCAGCAGTCAACGGACTAGCGGGCGCTTCACAGATACGCAGTATTTT	CASSQRTSGRFTDTQYF
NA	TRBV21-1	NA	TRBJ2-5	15	TGTGCCAGCAGCCAAAAGGGAAAGGGAGTGGAGACCCAGTACTTC	CASSQKGKGVETQYF
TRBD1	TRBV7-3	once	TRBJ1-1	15	TGTGCCAGCAGCTTAATCCCGGGACAGGGGGCTGAAGCTTTCTTT	CASSLIPGQGAEAFF
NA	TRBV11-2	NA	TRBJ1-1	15	TGTGCCAGCACCGCATCCGGTTTACCGAACACTGAAGCTTTCTTT	CASTASGLPNTEAFF
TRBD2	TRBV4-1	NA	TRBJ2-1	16	TGCGCCAGCAAGATCCATCTAGCGGGAGAGGTCAATGAGCAGTTCTTC	CASKIHLAGEVNEQFF
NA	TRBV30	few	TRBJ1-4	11	TGTGCCTGTAGAGGTGGTGAAAAACTGTTTTTT	CACRGGEKLFF
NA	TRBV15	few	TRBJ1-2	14	TGTGCCACCAGCAGTAGTGCGGCCCTCTATGGCTACACCTTC	CATSSSAALYGYTF
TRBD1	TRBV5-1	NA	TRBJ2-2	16	TGCGCCAGCAGCGAGGAACAGGGGGTAGGGACCGGGGAGCTGTTTTTT	CASSEEQGVGTGELFF
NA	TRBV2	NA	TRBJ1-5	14	TGTGCCAGCTCCGGAGTTCAGCACAATCAGCCCCAGCATTTT	CASSGVQHNQPQHF
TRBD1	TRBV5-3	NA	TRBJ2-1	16	TGTGCCAGAAGGAGGGCCCGGGACAGGGGTTACAATGAGCAGTTCTTC	CARRRARDRGYNEQFF
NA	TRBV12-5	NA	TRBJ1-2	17	TGTGCTAGTGGTTTGGTCGTTGGGCAGGGGACTAACTATGGCTACACCTTC	CASGLVVGQGTNYGYTF
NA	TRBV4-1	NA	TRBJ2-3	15	TGCGCCAGCAGCCAAGTGCAGACTAGGAGCGATACGCAGTATTTT	CASSQVQTRSDTQYF
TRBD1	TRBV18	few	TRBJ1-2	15	TGTGCCAGCTCACCACAGGCAGGGGGTGATTCGGGCTACACCTTC	CASSPQAGGDSGYTF
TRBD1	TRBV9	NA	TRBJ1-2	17	TGTGCCAGCAGCACTCACCTCAGGACAGGGGGCTTCGATGGCTACACCTTC	CASSTHLRTGGFDGYTF
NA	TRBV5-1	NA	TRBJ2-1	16	TGCGCCAGCAGCTTGGTTCCGGGAGTTACATACAATGAGCAGTTCTTC	CASSLVPGVTYNEQFF
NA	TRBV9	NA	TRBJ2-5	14	TGTGCCAGCAGCGTAGATCCGGGAGAGGAGACCCAGTACTTC	CASSVDPGEETQYF
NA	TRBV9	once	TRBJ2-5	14	TGTGCCAGCAGCGTAGGCGTAGGCGGGGAGACCCAGTACTTC	CASSVGVGGETQYF
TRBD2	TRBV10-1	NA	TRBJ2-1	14	TGCGCCAGCACGCGGAGCGGGAGAGAGAATGAGCAGTTCTTC	CASTRSGRENEQFF
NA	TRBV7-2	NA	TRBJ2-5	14	TGTGCCAGCAGCTTACGGGTGTACCCGGAGACCCAGTACTTC	CASSLRVYPETQYF
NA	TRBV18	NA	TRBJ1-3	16	TGTGCCAGCTCACCATATGTAACAACCTCTGGAAACACCATATATTTT	CASSPYVTTSGNTIYF
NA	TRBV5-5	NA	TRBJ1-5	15	TGTGCCAGCAGCTTGGTAGGCACGTCAGGTCAGCCCCAGCATTTT	CASSLVGTSGQPQHF
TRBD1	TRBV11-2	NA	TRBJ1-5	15	TGTGCCAGCAGCCCACAGGGGGCAGGAGGTCAGCCCCAGCATTTT	CASSPQGAGGQPQHF
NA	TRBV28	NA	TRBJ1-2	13	TGTGCCAGCAGTTTGAGGAATAGCTATGGCTACACCTTC	CASSLRNSYGYTF
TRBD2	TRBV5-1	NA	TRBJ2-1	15	TGCGCCAGCAGCCCCGGGATAGCGGGAGACAATGAGCAGTTCTTC	CASSPGIAGDNEQFF
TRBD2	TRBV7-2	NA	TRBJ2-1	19	TGTGCCAGCAGCTTAGTCGGACAGCAGGCGGGACTAGCGGGAGGGCAACAGTTCTTC	CASSLVGQQAGLAGGQQFF
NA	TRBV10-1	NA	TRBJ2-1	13	TGCGCCAGCAGTGAGTCGTTGGGAGGAAAGCAGTTCTTC	CASSESLGGKQFF
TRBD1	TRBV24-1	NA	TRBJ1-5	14	TGTGCCACCAGCCGCGGACAGGGAGGGGAGCCCCAGCATTTT	CATSRGQGGEPQHF
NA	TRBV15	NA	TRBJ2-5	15	TGTGCCACCAGCAGAGAAAGGACAGCCAAAGAGACCCAGTACTTC	CATSRERTAKETQYF
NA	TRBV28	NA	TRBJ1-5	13	TGTGCCAGCAGTTTAGGAGTGAACCAGCCCCAGCATTTT	CASSLGVNQPQHF